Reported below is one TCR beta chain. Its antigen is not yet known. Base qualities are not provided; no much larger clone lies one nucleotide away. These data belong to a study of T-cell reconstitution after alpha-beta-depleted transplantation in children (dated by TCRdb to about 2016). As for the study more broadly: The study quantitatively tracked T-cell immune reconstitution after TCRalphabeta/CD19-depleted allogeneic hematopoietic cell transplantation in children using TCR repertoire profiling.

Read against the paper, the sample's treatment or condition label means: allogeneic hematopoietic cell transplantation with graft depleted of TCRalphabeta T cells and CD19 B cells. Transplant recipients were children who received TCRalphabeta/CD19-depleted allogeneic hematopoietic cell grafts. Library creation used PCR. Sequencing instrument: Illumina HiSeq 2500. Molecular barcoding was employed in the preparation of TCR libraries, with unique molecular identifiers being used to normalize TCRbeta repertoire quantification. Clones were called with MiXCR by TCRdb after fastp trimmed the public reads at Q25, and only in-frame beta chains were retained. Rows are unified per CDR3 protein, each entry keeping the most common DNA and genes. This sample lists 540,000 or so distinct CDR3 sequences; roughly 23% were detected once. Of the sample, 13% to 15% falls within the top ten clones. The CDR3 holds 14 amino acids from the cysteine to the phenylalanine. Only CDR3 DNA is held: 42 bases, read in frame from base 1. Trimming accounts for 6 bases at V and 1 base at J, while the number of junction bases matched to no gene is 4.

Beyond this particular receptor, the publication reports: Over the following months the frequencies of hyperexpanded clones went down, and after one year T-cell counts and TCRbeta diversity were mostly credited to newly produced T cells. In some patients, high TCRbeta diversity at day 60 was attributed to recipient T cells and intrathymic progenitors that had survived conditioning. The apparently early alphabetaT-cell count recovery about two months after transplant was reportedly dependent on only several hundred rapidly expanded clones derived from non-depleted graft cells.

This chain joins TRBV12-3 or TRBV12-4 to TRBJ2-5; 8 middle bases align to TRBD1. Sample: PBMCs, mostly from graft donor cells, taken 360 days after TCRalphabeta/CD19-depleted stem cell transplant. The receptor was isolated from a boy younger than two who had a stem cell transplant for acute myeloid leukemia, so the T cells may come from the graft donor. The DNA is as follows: TGTGCCAGCAGGGGGACAGGCCTCCAAGAGACCCAGTACTTC. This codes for CASRGTGLQETQYF.